The 15 T cell receptor beta chains below were found in one sample sequenced in a study of T cell responses to AZD1222 COVID-19 vaccine. Profiling relied on immunoSEQ multiplex PCR, and the TCRdb table lists in-frame clones only, not all of them. The data show 100,000 or so clones, with roughly 87% seen just once and more than 15% held by the top ten. The source material was peripheral blood, sampled on day 0 of AZD1222 vaccination. These receptors all come from an adult in good health.

V and J are TRBV19 and TRBJ2-3; perhaps TRBD1 as D (6 bases). Germline loops: CDR1 LNHDA, CDR2 SQIVND (reference sequence). The ends were cut back, 3 bases at V and 7 bases at J, with 17 bases in the middle. The CDR3 has 15 amino acids. CDR3 DNA: TGTGCCAGTAGTATGGGGGCTGCTAGGTCCAATACGCAGTATTTT. It codes for CASSMGAARSNTQYF.

The chain joins TRBV10-2 to TRBJ2-2; D is perhaps TRBD2 (6 bases). V was trimmed by 5 bases and J by 0 bases, leaving 13 bases between them. Germline V CDR1 and CDR2: WSHSY, SAAADI. The CDR3 extends over 16 amino acids. In nucleotides, the CDR3 is TGCGCCAGCAGTCGGGTAGCGGCCGCGAACACCGGGGAGCTGTTTTTT. Amino acids: CASSRVAAANTGELFF.

The DNA of the CDR3 is TGTGCCAGTAGTACAGGAGCAAGGACGGGAAACACTGAAGCTTTCTTT. It codes for CASSTGARTGNTEAFF. The chain has TRBV19 and TRBJ1-1; D is unclear. V was shortened by 4 bases and J by 2 bases, with 17 bases between the two germline ends. Germline V CDR1 and CDR2: LNHDA, SQIVND (reference sequence). This CDR3 has 16 amino acids.

The rearrangement uses TRBV30 and TRBJ1-4; D remains unclear. CDR1 and CDR2 (germline): GTSNPN, SVGIG (reference sequence). V lost 3 bases to trimming and J lost 5 bases, with 10 bases between them. The CDR3 contains 13 residues. This CDR3 reads CAWSGRLNEKLFF. The CDR3 DNA reads as TGTGCCTGGAGCGGACGTCTAAATGAAAAACTGTTTTTT.

The rearrangement uses TRBV5-5 and TRBJ1-1; D unclear. Trimming stripped 4 bases from V and 4 bases from J, with 11 bases between. CDR3 length: 13 residues. Germline-derived CDR1 and CDR2 are SGHKS and YYEKEE (reference sequence). The chain's CDR3 is CASSVDLGTEAFF. In nucleotides, the CDR3 is TGTGCCAGCAGCGTTGACCTCGGCACTGAAGCTTTCTTT.

The chain has TRBV2 and TRBJ1-2; D might be TRBD1 (5 bases). CDR3 length: 14 amino acids. With 4 bases removed from V and 8 bases from J, the gap between germline ends came to 17 bases. Germline CDR1 reads SNHLY; CDR2 reads FYNNEI. The CDR3 coding sequence is TGTGCCAGCAGTGCAACCGGGGCATCGAACGGCTACACCTTC. Translation gives CASSATGASNGYTF.

V and J are TRBV18 and TRBJ2-4; 14 bases map to TRBD2. CDR3 size: 16 residues. CDR1 KGHSH and CDR2 LQKENI come from the germline V gene. V shed 6 bases and J 8 bases; nucleotides not matched to a gene: 9. CDR3 DNA: TGTGCCAGCTCGCCGACTAGCGGGAGGGCCTGGGACATTCAGTACTTC. Amino acids: CASSPTSGRAWDIQYF.

This chain links TRBV7-3 with TRBJ1-2; no definite D call. CDR3 length equals 13 residues. Germline V gives CDR1 SGHTA, CDR2 FQGTGA. V was shortened by 3 bases and J by 4 bases, with 9 bases between the two germline ends. The CDR3, as DNA: TGTGCCAGCAGCTTCGGGGAGGGCTATGGCTACACCTTC. Amino acids: CASSFGEGYGYTF.

The genes are TRBV4-1 and TRBJ1-2; D unresolved. V lost 8 bases to trimming and J lost 2 bases, with 24 bases between them. The CDR3 runs 17 residues. The germline V gene has CDR1 MGHRA and CDR2 YSYEKL. The CDR3 DNA sequence: TGCGCCAGCCAGCCGAGGGCAAGGGATCTAAGAAACTATGGCTACACCTTC. The encoded protein is CASQPRARDLRNYGYTF.

This clone was observed a handful of times. The chain joins TRBV7-9 to TRBJ2-7, with D unclear. Trimming pared 0 bases from V and 7 bases from J, leaving 19 bases between. Germline CDR1 is SEHNR and CDR2 is FQNEAQ (reference sequence). This CDR3 comprises 16 residues. The CDR3 sequence: CASSLARSRPGREQYF. CDR3 in DNA: TGTGCCAGCAGCTTAGCGCGGTCTCGCCCAGGTAGGGAGCAGTACTTC.

The chain carries TRBV7-2 and TRBJ1-5, with TRBD1 matching 11 bases. The CDR3 contains 17 residues. J lost 7 bases, V lost 4 bases, and 12 bases had no gene match. Germline CDR1 and CDR2: SGHTA and FQGNSA. This CDR3 is CASSSAGGTGGGQPQHF. For the CDR3, the DNA is TGTGCCAGCAGCTCCGCAGGGGGGACAGGGGGAGGACAGCCCCAGCATTTT.

The V and J genes are TRBV6-2 or TRBV6-3 and TRBJ1-1; D not certain. This CDR3 is built from 16 residues. V was cut by 6 bases and J by 1 base, with 18 bases left in between. Germline CDR1 reads MNHEY; CDR2 reads SVGEGT. DNA for the CDR3: TGTGCCAGCAGCCCTATCCTAGGGTCTCGGAACACTGAAGCTTTCTTT. Amino acids: CASSPILGSRNTEAFF.

The chain carries TRBV7-2 and TRBJ2-7; 10 bases agree with TRBD2. This CDR3 is built from 15 residues. V lost 5 bases to trimming and J lost 2 bases; unmatched junction nucleotides: 6. Germline loops: CDR1 SGHTA, CDR2 FQGNSA. CDR3 nucleotides: TGTGCCAGCAGCCCTAGACTAGCGGGCGCCTACGAGCAGTACTTC. It is translated as CASSPRLAGAYEQYF.

Here the CDR3 reads CASSPSVNTQYF. The CDR3 DNA is TGTGCCAGCAGCCCGTCAGTAAATACGCAGTATTTT. The chain employs TRBV3-1 (or the pseudogene TRBV3-2) and TRBJ2-3; D ambiguous. Between the trimmed V and J ends, which lost 4 bases and 7 bases, there was a span of 9 bases. CDR3 length: 12 residues. The germline CDR1 and CDR2 sequences are LGHDT and YNNKEL (reference sequence).

Only one count was recorded for this clone. V and J are TRBV29-1 and TRBJ1-5; 10 bases line up with TRBD1. The CDR3 loop spans 13 amino acids. The germline V gene encodes CDR1 SQVTM and CDR2 ANQGSEA. V was pared by 6 bases and J by 4 bases, with 3 bases of the junction left unmatched. CDR3 nucleotides: TGCAGCGTGACGGACAGGGGGAATCAGCCCCAGCATTTT. This codes for CSVTDRGNQPQHF.